This T cell receptor beta chain was identified during a study of neoadjuvant anti-PD-1 for oral cavity cancer. This clone appeared once. The table came from immunoSEQ multiplex PCR; TCRdb's copy has only in-frame clones and leaves some out. The table lists some 4,600 clones, roughly 50% of them singletons. Trimming removed 7 bases from V and 5 bases from J, with 17 bases in between. Germline CDR1 is MRHNA and CDR2 is SNTAGT. CDR3 length: 15 residues. The chain links TRBV6-4 to TRBJ2-2; D may be TRBD2 (6 bases). The sequenced sample was tumor tissue, obtained before nivolumab (anti-PD-1) treatment. The receptor was isolated from a person aged 40-85 years with oral cavity squamous cell carcinoma. CDR3 DNA: TGTGCCAGCAAAAACAAGGCCGGGGGAACCGGGGAGCTGTTTTTT. Translated: CASKNKAGGTGELFF.